A selection of T cell receptor beta chains follows, all from one sample in a study of PD-1 blockade in mismatch repair-deficient tumors. The table came from immunoSEQ multiplex PCR; TCRdb's copy has only in-frame clones and leaves some out. The repertoire holds 35,000 to 45,000 clones, with more than 75% as singletons. Specimen: peripheral blood, collected around 75 weeks after starting pembrolizumab. Receptor source: an adult with mismatch repair-deficient cancer. CDR3s include the opening cysteine and the closing phenylalanine or tryptophan. Fields, in order: D gene, J gene, V gene, clone size, CDR3 DNA, CDR3 protein. The D gene is left open where the match is weak. The size of a clone is reported for some rows only, either as once, few or many, or as a class for expanded clones.

NA TRBJ2-3 TRBV6-5 NA TGTGCCAGCAGTTACTCGTCGTCCACAGATACGCAGTATTTT CASSYSSSTDTQYF
NA TRBJ1-2 TRBV6-1 NA TGTGCCAGCAGAAGGGGCCTCTATGGCTACACCTTC CASRRGLYGYTF
NA TRBJ2-3 TRBV7-9 once TGTGCCAGCAGCCTGGAGCGGGGCACAGATACGCAGTATTTT CASSLERGTDTQYF
NA TRBJ2-5 TRBV11-2 NA TGTGCCAGCAGCTTGGGAGAGACCCAGTACTTC CASSLGETQYF
NA TRBJ1-4 TRBV19 NA TGTGCCAGTAGTATGGGGGGGCGCGAGGAAAAACTGTTTTTT CASSMGGREEKLFF
NA TRBJ2-3 TRBV11-3 NA TGTGCCAGCAGCTTACAGACAGGTAGCACAGATACGCAGTATTTT CASSLQTGSTDTQYF
NA TRBJ1-3 TRBV9 NA TGTGCCAGCAGCGTGTGGGGCTCTGGAAACACCATATATTTT CASSVWGSGNTIYF
TRBD2 TRBJ2-1 TRBV5-1 NA TGCGCCAGCAGCTTGGCCGCGCTAGCGGGGTACAATGAGCAGTTCTTC CASSLAALAGYNEQFF
NA TRBJ2-6 TRBV11-2 NA TGTGCCAGCAGCTTAGGGACACTAGGGGCCAACGTCCTGACTTTC CASSLGTLGANVLTF
TRBD1 TRBJ2-7 TRBV6-5 medium-sized TGTGCCAGCAGTTCCACGACAGGGGGCCACGAGCAGTACTTC CASSSTTGGHEQYF
NA TRBJ2-5 TRBV2 NA TGTGCCAGCTCCTTCGTCCTAGCAGCCGGTGAGACCCAGTACTTC CASSFVLAAGETQYF
NA TRBJ1-2 TRBV25-1 few TGTGCCAGCAGTGATCACCGGACCACTCGAAACTATGGCTACACCTTC CASSDHRTTRNYGYTF
TRBD2 TRBJ2-3 TRBV7-6 NA TGTGCCAGCAGCCAACGTCTGGGGGGAGGGCTAGATACGCAGTATTTT CASSQRLGGGLDTQYF
NA TRBJ2-7 TRBV30 NA TGTGCCTGGATGCGTGAGGGGCAGTACTTC CAWMREGQYF
NA TRBJ2-2 TRBV5-1 NA TGCGCCAGCAGCTTGGTAGGGGGACTAAACACCGGGGAGCTGTTTTTT CASSLVGGLNTGELFF
TRBD2 TRBJ2-3 TRBV15 few TGTGCCACCAGCAGAGGGTCTAGCGGGGCTACAGATACGCAGTATTTT CATSRGSSGATDTQYF
TRBD2 TRBJ2-3 TRBV7-3 once TGTGCCAGCAGCTCAGGACTAGCGGGGAACACAGATACGCAGTATTTT CASSSGLAGNTDTQYF
NA TRBJ2-7 TRBV27 NA TGTGCCAGCAGCCCTGGAGCCGGACTCTACGAGCAGTACTTC CASSPGAGLYEQYF
TRBD2 TRBJ2-1 TRBV5-4 NA TGTGCCAGCAGCTTGGAGTCTAGCGGAAGGAATGAGCAGTTCTTC CASSLESSGRNEQFF
TRBD1 TRBJ2-7 TRBV2 NA TGTGCCAGCAGCGCACAGGGGGCTTACGAGCAGTACTTC CASSAQGAYEQYF
NA TRBJ2-2 TRBV29-1 large TGCAGCGGTGGTTGGAACACCGGGGAGCTGTTTTTT CSGGWNTGELFF
NA TRBJ2-7 TRBV19 NA TGTGCCAGTAAGGAGGGGGGTAGCTCCTACGAGCAGTACTTC CASKEGGSSYEQYF
NA TRBJ2-2 TRBV5-1 NA TGCGCCAGCAGCCCGGATCCGGGCGGTACCGGGGAGCTGTTTTTT CASSPDPGGTGELFF
NA TRBJ2-1 TRBV7-9 NA TGTGCCAGCAGCTGGAGACGGAGCGGAACCTCCCCTGAGCAGTTCTTC CASSWRRSGTSPEQFF
TRBD2 TRBJ2-2 TRBV7-3 NA TGTGCCAGCAGCTCCCGGACTAGCCTCGGCACCGGGGAGCTGTTTTTT CASSSRTSLGTGELFF
TRBD1 TRBJ2-3 TRBV6-5 NA TGTGCCAGCAGTTCCCGGAACCGACAGGGGACAGATACGCAGTATTTT CASSSRNRQGTDTQYF
NA TRBJ2-1 TRBV7-9 NA TGTGCCAGCAGCTACCTCTCGAATGAGCAGTTCTTC CASSYLSNEQFF
NA TRBJ2-1 TRBV5-1 NA TGCGCCAGCAGCTTGCAGGGCCCGGATCTGAATGAGCAGTTCTTC CASSLQGPDLNEQFF
NA TRBJ2-3 TRBV6-4 NA NA CASSTSGAVTDTQYF
TRBD1 TRBJ2-5 TRBV27 NA TGTGCCAGCAGTTTCTCTTGGGGACAGGGGGGCGAGACCCAGTACTTC CASSFSWGQGGETQYF
NA TRBJ2-4 TRBV7-9 NA TGTGCCAGCAGCTTACCCGGAACAGGTGGGGACGTAAACATTCAGTACTTC CASSLPGTGGDVNIQYF
NA TRBJ2-5 TRBV5-6 NA TGTGCCAGCAGCTTAAGAATTATCAGGAGGGACCAAGAGACCCAGTACTTC CASSLRIIRRDQETQYF
TRBD1 TRBJ1-5 TRBV27 few TGTGCCAGCAGAGGACAGGGCGGTCAGCCCCAGCATTTT CASRGQGGQPQHF
NA TRBJ2-7 TRBV18 NA TGTGCCAGCTCACCATCCCAGGACAGCGCCTACGAGCAGTACTTC CASSPSQDSAYEQYF
TRBD2 TRBJ2-1 TRBV5-1 NA TGCGCCAGCACCAAGGGGGCGGGAGGGGACTTCAATGAGCAGTTCTTC CASTKGAGGDFNEQFF
NA TRBJ1-1 TRBV5-8 NA TGTGCCAGCAGCTTGTCACAGAACACTGAAGCTTTCTTT CASSLSQNTEAFF
NA TRBJ2-2 TRBV19 NA TGTGCCAGTACCTCACGTGGGGCTACTGCGCACACCGGGGAGCTGTTTTTT CASTSRGATAHTGELFF
NA TRBJ1-2 TRBV10-3 NA TGTGCCATCAGTGAGTCGACACTAAGAGCTAACTATGGCTACACCTTC CAISESTLRANYGYTF
TRBD1 TRBJ1-2 TRBV19 NA TGTGCCAGTAGCCGAACAGGGGAGGGCTACACCTTC CASSRTGEGYTF
TRBD1 TRBJ1-2 TRBV2 few TGTGCCAGCCAAAGGGACAGGTTAGACTATGGCTACACCTTC CASQRDRLDYGYTF
NA TRBJ1-2 TRBV30 once TGTGCCTGGAGTGTAGGCAGGGGCGCTAACTATGGCTACACCTTC CAWSVGRGANYGYTF
NA TRBJ2-5 TRBV27 NA TGTGCCAGCAGTTTAGTGGCGGCCTCACTCGCGGGACTCTCCGGGGAGACCCAGTACTTC CASSLVAASLAGLSGETQYF
TRBD2 TRBJ2-7 TRBV27 NA TGTGCCAGCAGTGACTTAGATCCTAGCGGATTAATAGCCTACGAGCAGTACTTC CASSDLDPSGLIAYEQYF
TRBD1 TRBJ2-1 TRBV18 NA TGTGCCAGCTCACTGGGACAGGGGTTAGATGAGCAGTTCTTC CASSLGQGLDEQFF